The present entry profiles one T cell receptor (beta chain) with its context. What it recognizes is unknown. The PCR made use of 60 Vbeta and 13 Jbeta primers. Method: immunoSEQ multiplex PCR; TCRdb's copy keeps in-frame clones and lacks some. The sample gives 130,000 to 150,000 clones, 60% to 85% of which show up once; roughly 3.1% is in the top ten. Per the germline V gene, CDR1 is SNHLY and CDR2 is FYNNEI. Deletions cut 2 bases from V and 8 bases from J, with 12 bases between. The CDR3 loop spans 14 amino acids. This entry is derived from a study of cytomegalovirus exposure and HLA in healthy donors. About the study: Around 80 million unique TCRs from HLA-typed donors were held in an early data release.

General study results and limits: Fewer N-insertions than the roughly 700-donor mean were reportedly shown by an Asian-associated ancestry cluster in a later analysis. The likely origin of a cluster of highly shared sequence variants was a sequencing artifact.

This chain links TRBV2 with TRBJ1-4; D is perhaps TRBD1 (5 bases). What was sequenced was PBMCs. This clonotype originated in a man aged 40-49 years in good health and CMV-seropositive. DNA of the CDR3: TGTGCCAGCAGTGAAAGTGGGCCAGGGGAAAAACTGTTTTTT. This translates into CASSESGPGEKLFF.